A single sample is the source of the 9 T cell receptor beta chains below, sequenced in a study of CD8 T cells in ankylosing spondylitis. Notes on the study in general: It appeared that ankylosing spondylitis blood was characterized by a TCR beta motif of several highly homologous variants.

No antigens are known for them. TCRdb redid the calling of the 5' RACE reads with MiXCR, one entry per CDR3 protein. Of about 510,000 distinct CDR3 sequences detected, under 5.5% appear once; the ten largest clones hold roughly 3.2%. The sample consisted of blood, either unsorted or a sorted T cell fraction (not recorded which). The receptors derive from a male donor with ankylosing spondylitis.

Points on this clonotype: Lacking the conserved final phenylalanine or tryptophan, this CDR3 likely reflects a read error. The chain uses TRBV4-1 and TRBJ2-1, with 7 bases fitting TRBD2. CDR1 and CDR2 (germline): MGHRA, YSYEKL. CDR3 length equals 15 residues. J was trimmed by 7 bases and V by 4 bases; bases with no gene match: 10. The CDR3 loop is CASSPMGGLRNEQFL. CDR3 sequence (DNA): TGCGCCAGCAGCCCAATGGGAGGGCTGCGGAATGAGCAGTTCCTC.

With regard to this clonotype: Germline is not matched at one junction end, which may reflect a read error. The gene calls are TRBV10-1 and TRBJ2-7; a weak D match, TRBD2 (6 bases). CDR1 is WNHNN and CDR2 is SYGVQD in the germline V gene (reference sequence). The CDR3 is made up of 13 amino acids. The CDR3 is CVSSPGLSYEQYF. CDR3 bases: TGCGTCAGCAGCCCGGGACTGAGCTACGAGCAGTACTTC.

This clonotype was counted ten times or more. The chain carries TRBV7-2 and TRBJ1-1; TRBD1 aligns across 7 bases. The trim removed 5 bases at V and 4 bases at J, leaving 7 bases unmatched. Germline CDR1 is SGHTA and CDR2 is FQGNSA. The CDR3 is 14 amino acids. In nucleotides, the CDR3 is TGTGCCAGCAGCGGGCGGACAGGACTCACTGAAGCTTTCTTT. It encodes CASSGRTGLTEAFF.

This clonotype was counted only a few times. The chain carries TRBV7-9 and TRBJ2-3, with a possible D match to TRBD2 (7 bases). Germline lookup yields CDR1 SEHNR and CDR2 FQNEAQ (reference sequence). The CDR3 sequence is 13 residues long. Between the trimmed V and J ends, which lost 10 bases and 5 bases, there was a span of 16 bases. The CDR3, as DNA: TGTGCCATATCCGGGGGGCAGGGAGATACGCAGTATTTT. Translated: CAISGGQGDTQYF.

This clonotype was observed at least ten times. The chain joins TRBV6-2 or TRBV6-3 to TRBJ1-2; TRBD1 matches 8 bases. V was pared by 5 bases and J by 7 bases, with 9 bases of the junction left unmatched. CDR1 is MNHEY and CDR2 is SVGEGT in the germline V gene. The CDR3 sequence is 14 residues long. CDR3 protein: CASSDPGQEFGYTF. For the CDR3, the DNA is TGTGCCAGCAGTGACCCGGGACAGGAGTTTGGCTACACCTTC.

Ten or more counts support this clonotype. The chain carries TRBV12-3 or TRBV12-4 and TRBJ2-7; possibly TRBD2 for D (7 bases). The CDR3 totals 13 residues. V lost 6 bases and J 3 bases, leaving 12 bases between the germline ends. CDR3 residues: CASRKGGGYEQYF. In nucleotides, the CDR3 is TGTGCCAGCAGGAAAGGGGGGGGCTACGAGCAGTACTTC.

This clonotype has at least ten counts. The chain joins TRBV7-2 to TRBJ2-3; D not resolved. V lost 5 bases and J 4 bases, leaving 19 bases between the germline ends. The V gene's germline CDR1 is SGHTA and CDR2 FQGNSA. The CDR3 is made up of 16 amino acids. The DNA of the CDR3 is TGTGCCAGCAGCCGAAACCGGGCCCCGAACTCAGATACGCAGTATTTT. It is translated as CASSRNRAPNSDTQYF.

The sample holds many counts of this clonotype. The chain couples TRBV7-2 to TRBJ2-3; D not resolved. CDR1 SGHTA and CDR2 FQGNSA come from the germline V gene. The CDR3 contains 14 residues. V shed 3 bases and J shed 3 bases, with 10 bases lying between them. The CDR3 is CASSFRLLTDTQYF. The CDR3 nucleotides are TGTGCCAGCAGCTTTAGACTTCTGACAGATACGCAGTATTTT.

Only a few counts were recorded for this clonotype. This rearrangement joins TRBV28 to TRBJ2-1; D gene ambiguous. With 3 bases removed from V and 12 bases from J, the gap between germline ends came to 21 bases. The CDR3 loop spans 15 amino acids. CDR1 and CDR2 from the germline V gene are MDHEN and SYDVKM. The CDR3 coding sequence is TGTGCCAGCAGTTTTGCCACAGCTTCGGCGGTTTCGCAGTTCTTC. Its protein product is CASSFATASAVSQFF.